This TCR beta chain was recorded in a study of blood T cell repertoires in COVID-19. On the study more broadly: From T cells, B-cell-depleted T cells, or PBMCs came the material, which was cDNA or gDNA.

The assay was immunoSEQ multiplex PCR, and TCRdb's table has in-frame clones only and misses some. Found here are about 160,000 clones, 70% to 80% of them singletons; the top ten hold 7.5% to 8.5%. Trimming cost V 3 bases and J 5 bases; bases outside gene matches: 3. The CDR3 contains 14 residues. Germline loops: CDR1 SGHNT, CDR2 YYREEE (reference sequence). This chain joins TRBV5-4 and TRBJ1-2, with 11 positions matching TRBD1. This clonotype was sampled from a woman aged 55-69 years with COVID-19, enrolled during active disease. The sequenced sample consisted of peripheral blood. The CDR3 bases are TGTGCCAGCAGCTGGACAGGGGGCGCATATGGCTACACCTTC. Its translation: CASSWTGGAYGYTF.